This TCR beta chain was identified in a study of tumor-infiltrating lymphocytes in primary liver carcinoma. As for the study in general: Sample counts of productive TCRbeta reads spanned roughly 3.5 to 8 million; these counts were similar across tissue types.

About this clonotype: Its cognate antigen is unknown. An end of the junction differs from the germline gene, which may be a read error.

Between roughly 20 and 33 mg of unsorted bulk tissue served as the source from which RNA and DNA were co-extracted. Treatment of the patients' primary liver carcinoma consisted of surgical resection. Study-wide findings and caveats: Compared with tumor region pairs, tumor-adjacent and tumor-blood pairs overlapped less.

CDR1 and CDR2 (germline): SQVTM, ANQGSEA. The CDR3 length is 13 residues. With roughly 540 ng total RNA as template and a constant-region primer, TCR beta cDNA was made. Libraries for TCR beta were built through three nested multiplex PCR rounds, which together made up a slightly modified ARM-PCR procedure. The study ran its first two PCR rounds for around 9 cycles each, using TRBV1-TRBV30 forward primers and a C-beta reverse primer. TCRdb called the multiplex PCR reads again in MiXCR, with one record for every CDR3 protein. The repertoire holds fewer than 110,000 distinct CDR3 sequences, with around 73% as singletons.

This chain connects TRBV29-1 to TRBJ2-7; the match to TRBD1 covers 7 bases. The specimen was liver tumor tissue from sampling region 2. Specified subset: tumor region T2, inferior pole. This receptor was taken from a woman aged 55-69 years with primary liver carcinoma and hepatitis B virus infection. CDR3 bases: TGCAGCGTTCAGGGGGTTACTCCCTACGAGAAGTACTTC. Amino acid sequence: CSVQGVTPYEKYF.